The source of this T cell receptor beta chain is a study of cytomegalovirus exposure and HLA in healthy donors. The CDR3 consists of 14 residues. CDR1 and CDR2 (germline): PRHDT, FYEKMQ (reference sequence). Trimming shortened V by 3 bases and J by 1 base, and 9 bases separated the two germline ends. Use of 60 Vbeta and 13 Jbeta primers characterized the PCR. This table comes from immunoSEQ multiplex PCR, and its TCRdb copy is limited to in-frame clones, with some not included. The table has about 70,000 clones, 74% seen once. This clonotype was obtained from a human donor in good health. Source material: PBMCs. The V and J genes are TRBV13 and TRBJ1-1, with a tentative D call TRBD1 (5 bases). CDR3 nucleotide sequence: TGTGCCAGCAGCTTCTCCGGGGGGAACACTGAAGCTTTCTTT. Translation: CASSFSGGNTEAFF.